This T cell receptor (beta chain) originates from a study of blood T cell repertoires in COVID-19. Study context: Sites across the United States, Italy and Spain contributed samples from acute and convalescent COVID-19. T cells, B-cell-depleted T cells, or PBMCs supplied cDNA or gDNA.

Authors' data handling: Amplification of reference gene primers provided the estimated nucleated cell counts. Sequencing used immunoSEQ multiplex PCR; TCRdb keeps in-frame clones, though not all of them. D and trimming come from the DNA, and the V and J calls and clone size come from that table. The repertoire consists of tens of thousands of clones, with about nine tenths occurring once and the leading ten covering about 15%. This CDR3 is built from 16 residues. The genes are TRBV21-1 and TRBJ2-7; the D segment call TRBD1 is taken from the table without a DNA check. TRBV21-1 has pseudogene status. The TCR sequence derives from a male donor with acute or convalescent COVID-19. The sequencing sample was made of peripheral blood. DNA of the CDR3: TGTGCCAGCAGCGATCAACAGGGGGAAGGCGCCTACGAGCAGTACTTC. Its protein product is CASSDQQGEGAYEQYF.